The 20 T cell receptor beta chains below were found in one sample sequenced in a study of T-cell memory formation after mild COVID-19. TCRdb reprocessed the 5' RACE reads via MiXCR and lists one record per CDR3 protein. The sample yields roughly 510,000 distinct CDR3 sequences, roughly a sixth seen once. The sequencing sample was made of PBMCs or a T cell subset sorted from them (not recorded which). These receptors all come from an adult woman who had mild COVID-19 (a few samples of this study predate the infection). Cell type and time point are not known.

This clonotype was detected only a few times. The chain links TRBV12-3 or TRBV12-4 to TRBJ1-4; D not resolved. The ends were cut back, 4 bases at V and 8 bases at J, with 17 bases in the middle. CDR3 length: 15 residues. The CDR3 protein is CASSSNKETVEKLFF. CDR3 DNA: TGTGCCAGCAGTTCCAACAAGGAAACTGTAGAAAAACTGTTTTTT.

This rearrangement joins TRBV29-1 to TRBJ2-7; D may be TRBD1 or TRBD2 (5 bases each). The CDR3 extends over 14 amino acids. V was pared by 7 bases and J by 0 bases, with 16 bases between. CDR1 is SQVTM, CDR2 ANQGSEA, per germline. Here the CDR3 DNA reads TGCAGCGCGTACGGGACCGATAGCTCCTACGAGCAGTACTTC. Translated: CSAYGTDSSYEQYF.

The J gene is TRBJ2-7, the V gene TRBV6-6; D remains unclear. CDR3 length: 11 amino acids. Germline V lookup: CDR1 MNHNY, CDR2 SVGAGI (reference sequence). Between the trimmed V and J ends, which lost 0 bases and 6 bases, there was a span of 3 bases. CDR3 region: CASSYSFEQYF. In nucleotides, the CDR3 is TGTGCCAGCAGTTACTCGTTCGAGCAGTACTTC.

The DNA for the CDR3 is TGTGCCAGTAGTATTAGGAACTCCTACGAGCAGTACTTC. Translated, it gives CASSIRNSYEQYF. J is TRBJ2-7 and V is TRBV19; D remains unclear. CDR3 size: 13 residues. V was cut by 3 bases and J by 0 bases, with 6 bases left in between. Germline V gene data show CDR1 as LNHDA and CDR2 as SQIVND (reference sequence).

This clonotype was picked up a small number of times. The CDR3, as DNA: TGTGCCAGCGACGGAGACCCCCTCCACTTT. Translating it yields CASDGDPLHF. The rearrangement uses TRBV7-9 and TRBJ1-6; D ambiguous. This CDR3 region has 10 residues. Trimming removed 8 bases from V and 13 bases from J, with 9 bases in between. Germline V gene lookup returns CDR1 SEHNR and CDR2 FQNEAQ (reference sequence). Complete variable domain (other parts from reference TRBV7-9 and TRBJ1-6): DTGVSQNPRHKITKRGQNVTFRCDPISEHNRLYWYRQTLGQGPEFLTYFQNEAQLEKSRLLSDRFSAERPKGSFSTLEIQRTEQGDSAMYLCASDGDPLHFGNGTRLTVT.

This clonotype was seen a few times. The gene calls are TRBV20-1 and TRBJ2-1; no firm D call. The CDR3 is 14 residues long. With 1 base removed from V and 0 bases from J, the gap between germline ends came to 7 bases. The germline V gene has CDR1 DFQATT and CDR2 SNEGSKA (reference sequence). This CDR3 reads CSARGPSSYNEQFF. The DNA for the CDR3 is TGCAGTGCTAGAGGACCTAGCTCCTACAATGAGCAGTTCTTC.

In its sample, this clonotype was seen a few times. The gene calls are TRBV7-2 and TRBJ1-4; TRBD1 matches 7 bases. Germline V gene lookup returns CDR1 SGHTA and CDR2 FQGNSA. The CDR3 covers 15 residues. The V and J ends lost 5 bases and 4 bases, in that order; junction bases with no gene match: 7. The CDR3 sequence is CASSLDRANNEKLFF. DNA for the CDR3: TGTGCCAGCAGCCTCGACAGGGCGAATAATGAAAAACTGTTTTTT.

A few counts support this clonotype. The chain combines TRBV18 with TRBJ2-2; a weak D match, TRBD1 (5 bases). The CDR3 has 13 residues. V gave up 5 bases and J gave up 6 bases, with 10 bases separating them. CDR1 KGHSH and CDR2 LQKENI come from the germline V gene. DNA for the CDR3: TGTGCCAGCTCAACCAGGGCCGCCGGGGAGCTGTTTTTT. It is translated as CASSTRAAGELFF.

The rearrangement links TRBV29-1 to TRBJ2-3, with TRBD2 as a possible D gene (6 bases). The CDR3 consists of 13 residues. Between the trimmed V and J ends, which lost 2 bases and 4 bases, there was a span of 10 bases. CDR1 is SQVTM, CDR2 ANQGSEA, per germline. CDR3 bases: TGCAGCGTTGAAATTTGGGAGGCAGATACGCAGTATTTT. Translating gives CSVEIWEADTQYF.

Written as DNA, the CDR3 is TGCAGCGTTGAACCCAGCGCTAGCGACGAGCAGTACTTC. Its protein product is CSVEPSASDEQYF. The chain employs TRBV29-1 and TRBJ2-7; D is possibly TRBD2 (6 bases). CDR3 length equals 13 residues. From germline, CDR1 is SQVTM and CDR2 ANQGSEA. V lost 2 bases, J lost 5 bases, and 13 bases lay in between.

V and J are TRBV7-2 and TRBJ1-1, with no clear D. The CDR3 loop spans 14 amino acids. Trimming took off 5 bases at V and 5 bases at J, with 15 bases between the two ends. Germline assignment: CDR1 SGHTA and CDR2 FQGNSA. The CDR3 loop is CASSLLPPMTEAFF. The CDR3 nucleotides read TGTGCCAGCAGCCTCCTGCCGCCAATGACTGAAGCTTTCTTT.

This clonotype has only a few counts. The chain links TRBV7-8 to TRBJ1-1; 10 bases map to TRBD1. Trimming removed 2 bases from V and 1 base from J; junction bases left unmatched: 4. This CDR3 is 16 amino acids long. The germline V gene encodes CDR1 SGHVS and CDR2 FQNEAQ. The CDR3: CASSLPGTGENTEAFF. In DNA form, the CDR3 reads TGTGCCAGCAGCTTACCCGGGACAGGGGAGAACACTGAAGCTTTCTTT.

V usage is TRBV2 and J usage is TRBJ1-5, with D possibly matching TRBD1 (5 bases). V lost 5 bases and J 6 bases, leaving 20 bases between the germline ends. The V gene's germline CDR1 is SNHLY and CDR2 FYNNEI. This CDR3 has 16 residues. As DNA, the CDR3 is TGTGCCAGCAGTTCCTTGGGGGGAAATGGCCGTCAGCCCCAGCATTTT. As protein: CASSSLGGNGRQPQHF. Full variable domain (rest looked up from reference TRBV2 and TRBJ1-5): EPEVTQTPSHQVTQMGQEVILRCVPISNHLYFYWYRQILGQKVEFLVSFYNNEISEKSEIFDDQFSVERPDGSNFTLKIRSTKLEDSAMYFCASSSLGGNGRQPQHFGDGTRLSIL.

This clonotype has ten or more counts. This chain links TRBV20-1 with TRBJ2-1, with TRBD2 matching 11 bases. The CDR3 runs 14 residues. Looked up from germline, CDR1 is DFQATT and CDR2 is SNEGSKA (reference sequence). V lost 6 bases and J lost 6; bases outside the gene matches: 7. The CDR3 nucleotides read TGCAGTGCCACTAGCGGGAGACGTCCCAATGAGCAGTTCTTC. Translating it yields CSATSGRRPNEQFF.

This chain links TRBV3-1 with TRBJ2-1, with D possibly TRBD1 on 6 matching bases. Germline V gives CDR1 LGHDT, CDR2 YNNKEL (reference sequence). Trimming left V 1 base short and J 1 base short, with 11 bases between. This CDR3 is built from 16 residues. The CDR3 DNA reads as TGTGCCAGCAGCCAAGTGAGGGGGATTTCCTACAATGAGCAGTTCTTC. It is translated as CASSQVRGISYNEQFF.

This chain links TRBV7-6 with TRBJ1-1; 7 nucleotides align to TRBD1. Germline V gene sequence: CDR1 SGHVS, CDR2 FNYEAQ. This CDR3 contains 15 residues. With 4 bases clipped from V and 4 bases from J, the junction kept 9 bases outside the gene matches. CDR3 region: CASSSEATGLTEAFF. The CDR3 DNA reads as TGTGCCAGCAGCTCCGAGGCGACAGGGCTCACTGAAGCTTTCTTT.

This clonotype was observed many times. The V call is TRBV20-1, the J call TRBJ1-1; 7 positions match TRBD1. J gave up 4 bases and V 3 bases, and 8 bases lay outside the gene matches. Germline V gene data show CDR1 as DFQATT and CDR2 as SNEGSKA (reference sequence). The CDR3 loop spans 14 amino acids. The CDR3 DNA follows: TGCAGTGCTAGCGAGACAGGGCAGGGCACTGAAGCTTTCTTT. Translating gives CSASETGQGTEAFF.

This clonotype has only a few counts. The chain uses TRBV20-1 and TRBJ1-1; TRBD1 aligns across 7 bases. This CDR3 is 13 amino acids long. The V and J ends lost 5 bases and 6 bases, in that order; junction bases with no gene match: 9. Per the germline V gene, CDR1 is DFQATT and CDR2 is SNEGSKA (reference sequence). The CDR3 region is CSALRGERAEAFF. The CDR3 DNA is TGCAGTGCTCTCAGGGGGGAACGGGCTGAAGCTTTCTTT.

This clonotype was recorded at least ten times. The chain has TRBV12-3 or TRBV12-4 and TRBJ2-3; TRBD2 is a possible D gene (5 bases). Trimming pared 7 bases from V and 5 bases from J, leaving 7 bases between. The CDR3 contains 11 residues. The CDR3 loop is CASTRGDTQYF. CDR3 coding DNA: TGTGCCAGCACCCGGGGAGATACGCAGTATTTT.

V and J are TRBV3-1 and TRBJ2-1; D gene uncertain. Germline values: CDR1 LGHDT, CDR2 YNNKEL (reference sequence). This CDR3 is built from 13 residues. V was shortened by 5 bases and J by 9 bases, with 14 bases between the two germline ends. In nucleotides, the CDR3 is TGTGCCAGCAGCTACTCTGTAGTAGGTGAGCAGTTCTTC. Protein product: CASSYSVVGEQFF.